The T cell receptor (beta chain) described here comes from a study of cytomegalovirus exposure and HLA in healthy donors. This PCR relied on a set of 60 Vbeta primers and 13 Jbeta primers. The repertoire was sequenced with immunoSEQ multiplex PCR; TCRdb's copy has only in-frame clones and lacks some. This sample yields some 110,000 clones, of which about four fifths are seen a single time; more than 20% belongs to the top ten. Whole-study findings and limits: Reports indicate that TCR beta sequences accurately predicted the HLA-A and HLA-B alleles of most subjects.

Worth noting for this clone: Its antigen is as yet unknown.

In germline, CDR1 is SSHAT, CDR2 FNYEAQ (reference sequence). V gave up 4 bases and J gave up 3 bases, with 15 bases separating them. This CDR3 spans 15 amino acids. Input material: PBMCs. The receptor was derived from a man aged 30 to 45 in good health and CMV-seropositive. V usage is TRBV7-7 and J usage is TRBJ1-1; D may be TRBD1 (5 bases). The CDR3 sequence is CASSWWAGGDTEAFF. For the CDR3, the DNA is TGTGCCAGCAGCTGGTGGGCGGGGGGGGACACTGAAGCTTTCTTT.